This T cell receptor beta chain was obtained from a study of beta chain features in type 1 diabetes. Study outcomes and limitations: When Type 1 diabetes patients were examined, their TCRB CDR3s proved moderately but significantly shorter in all four CD4+ subsets.

CDR3 length equals 11 residues. The germline V and J ends were trimmed by 4 bases and 10 bases, with 9 bases remaining between them. The germline gives CDR1 SGHDT, CDR2 YYEEEE. Reverse transcribing all isolated RNA meant expressed TCRB transcripts were sequenced. Repertoires were generated with immunoSEQ multiplex PCR, while TCRdb's copy carries only in-frame clones and drops some. The sample has just under 150,000 clones; more than 10% are singletons. As to this clone: Its specificity is unknown.

The rearrangement links TRBV5-6 to TRBJ2-1, with D uncertain. This receptor was identified in a man younger than 35 with type 1 diabetes. Sequenced material: central memory CD4+ T cells from blood. CDR3 loop: CASSASAEQFF. In DNA, the CDR3 is TGTGCCAGCAGCGCCTCAGCCGAGCAGTTCTTC.